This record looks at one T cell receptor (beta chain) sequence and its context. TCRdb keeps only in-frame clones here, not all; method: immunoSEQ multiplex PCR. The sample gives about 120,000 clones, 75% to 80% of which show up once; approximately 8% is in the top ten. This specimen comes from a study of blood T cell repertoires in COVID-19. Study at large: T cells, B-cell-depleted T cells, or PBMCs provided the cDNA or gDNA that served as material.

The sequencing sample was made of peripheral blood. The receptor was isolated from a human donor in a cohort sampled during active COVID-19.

The CDR3 nucleotides are TGTGCCAGTACCCCCAGGGTTTCGGGCACTGAAGCTTTCTTT. Translating gives CASTPRVSGTEAFF. The chain is built from TRBV19 and TRBJ1-1; possible D gene TRBD1, 5 bases. The CDR3 covers 14 residues. Germline lookup yields CDR1 LNHDA and CDR2 SQIVND (reference sequence). The germline V and J ends were trimmed by 7 bases and 4 bases, with 16 bases remaining between them.